The rows below give T cell receptor beta chains drawn from one sample of a study of CD8+ T cells in alopecia areata. Sequencing used immunoSEQ multiplex PCR; TCRdb keeps in-frame clones, though not all of them. Of approximately 110,000 clones in the sample, approximately 51% were seen once. This specimen consisted of CD4+ T cells sorted from blood, obtained at week 24, from a patient treated with tofacitinib. All receptors come from a human donor with alopecia areata. Both conserved end residues are part of each CDR3. The D gene is left open where the match is weak. Clone size appears in some rows only: once, few, many, or a class for an expanded clone.

D: .
V: TRBV30
J: TRBJ2-5
size: .
CDR3: CAWNQNIVETQYF
DNA: TGTGCCTGGAATCAGAACATCGTTGAGACCCAGTACTTC

D: .
V: TRBV29-1
J: TRBJ2-1
size: .
CDR3: CSVEVFANEQFF
DNA: TGCAGCGTTGAAGTATTCGCCAATGAGCAGTTCTTC

D: TRBD1
V: TRBV30
J: TRBJ1-1
size: .
CDR3: CAWSVSRGRLNTEAFF
DNA: TGTGCCTGGAGTGTAAGCAGGGGGCGTTTGAACACTGAAGCTTTCTTT

D: .
V: TRBV28
J: TRBJ1-1
size: many
CDR3: CASQRNTEAFF
DNA: TGTGCCAGCCAAAGGAACACTGAAGCTTTCTTT

D: .
V: TRBV7-9
J: TRBJ1-6
size: .
CDR3: CASSLGGSHTPLHF
DNA: TGTGCCAGCAGCTTAGGGGGGAGTCACACACCCCTCCACTTT

D: .
V: TRBV2
J: TRBJ2-1
size: .
CDR3: CASGETSEQFF
DNA: TGTGCCAGCGGGGAGACTAGTGAGCAGTTCTTC

D: .
V: TRBV5-6
J: TRBJ1-4
size: .
CDR3: CASSLRGTATNEKLFF
DNA: TGTGCCAGCAGCTTGAGGGGGACGGCAACTAATGAAAAACTGTTTTTT

D: .
V: TRBV10-3
J: TRBJ2-7
size: .
CDR3: CAIREAGSEQYF
DNA: TGTGCCATCAGGGAGGCAGGAAGTGAGCAGTACTTC

D: .
V: TRBV30
J: TRBJ2-2
size: .
CDR3: CARTGSGKKDGELFF
DNA: TGTGCCCGAACCGGGTCAGGGAAAAAAGACGGGGAGCTGTTTTTT

D: .
V: TRBV19
J: TRBJ2-4
size: .
CDR3: CASSARGAYF
DNA: TGTGCCAGTAGTGCAAGGGGTGCGTACTTC

D: TRBD2
V: TRBV30
J: TRBJ2-1
size: .
CDR3: CAWSTSANEQFF
DNA: TGTGCCTGGAGTACTAGCGCCAATGAGCAGTTCTTC

D: TRBD1
V: TRBV7-9
J: TRBJ1-4
size: .
CDR3: CASSLRQGNEKLFF
DNA: TGTGCCAGCAGCTTAAGACAGGGAAATGAAAAACTGTTTTTT

D: .
V: TRBV19
J: TRBJ2-7
size: few
CDR3: CASSRGHKIYEQYF
DNA: TGTGCCAGTAGTCGAGGACACAAGATCTACGAGCAGTACTTC

D: .
V: TRBV5-1
J: TRBJ2-2
size: .
CDR3: CASSKTGGELFF
DNA: TGCGCCAGCAGCAAAACCGGCGGGGAGCTGTTTTTT

D: .
V: TRBV30
J: TRBJ1-6
size: few
CDR3: CAWKGETGVNSPLHF
DNA: TGTGCCTGGAAGGGGGAGACAGGTGTGAATTCACCCCTCCACTTT

D: TRBD2
V: TRBV5-1
J: TRBJ2-3
size: .
CDR3: CASSLGSSGGTDTQYF
DNA: TGCGCCAGCAGCTTGGGATCTAGCGGGGGCACAGATACGCAGTATTTT

D: .
V: TRBV2
J: TRBJ1-1
size: .
CDR3: CASSGPTGGTNTEAFF
DNA: TGTGCCAGCAGTGGCCCAACTGGGGGAACGAACACTGAAGCTTTCTTT

D: TRBD2
V: TRBV4-3
J: TRBJ2-3
size: few
CDR3: CASSPGGAGDTQYF
DNA: TGCGCCAGCAGCCCGGGGGGGGCGGGAGATACGCAGTATTTT

D: TRBD1
V: TRBV23-1
J: TRBJ2-7
size: few
CDR3: CASPGTGAFEQYF
DNA: TGCGCCAGCCCCGGGACAGGGGCATTCGAGCAGTACTTC

D: .
V: TRBV11-3
J: TRBJ2-1
size: .
CDR3: CASSRDGELYGEQFF
DNA: TGTGCCAGCAGCCGAGATGGCGAGCTGTATGGTGAGCAGTTCTTC

D: .
V: TRBV6-1
J: TRBJ1-4
size: few
CDR3: CASSDNRVVVEKLFF
DNA: TGTGCCAGCAGTGACAACAGGGTTGTCGTCGAAAAACTGTTTTTT

D: .
V: TRBV7-7
J: TRBJ2-1
size: .
CDR3: CASSSRVGANEQFF
DNA: TGTGCTAGCAGCTCCAGGGTGGGGGCAAATGAGCAGTTCTTC

D: TRBD2
V: TRBV19
J: TRBJ2-1
size: few
CDR3: CASSNLAASYNEQFF
DNA: TGTGCCAGTAGTAACCTAGCGGCCTCCTACAATGAGCAGTTCTTC

D: TRBD2
V: TRBV29-1
J: TRBJ2-3
size: .
CDR3: CSVGAGGLTDTQYF
DNA: TGCAGCGTTGGGGCGGGGGGCCTCACAGATACGCAGTATTTT

D: .
V: TRBV30
J: TRBJ1-4
size: once
CDR3: CAWSVSSNEKLFF
DNA: TGTGCCTGGAGTGTAAGCAGTAATGAAAAACTGTTTTTT

D: .
V: TRBV7-3
J: TRBJ2-3
size: .
CDR3: CASSFQGYTDTQYF
DNA: TGTGCCAGCAGCTTCCAGGGTTACACAGATACGCAGTATTTT

D: TRBD1
V: TRBV15
J: TRBJ1-2
size: few
CDR3: CATSRNRGNYGYTF
DNA: TGTGCCACCAGTCGAAACAGGGGGAACTATGGCTACACCTTC

D: .
V: TRBV7-2
J: TRBJ2-3
size: once
CDR3: CASSSSNWGQYF
DNA: TGTGCCAGCAGCTCATCGAACTGGGGGCAGTATTTT

D: .
V: TRBV30
J: TRBJ1-4
size: .
CDR3: CAWGETGISEKLFF
DNA: TGTGCCTGGGGAGAGACCGGAATTAGTGAAAAACTGTTTTTT

D: TRBD2
V: TRBV7-2
J: TRBJ2-3
size: .
CDR3: CASTRGVSTDTQYF
DNA: TGTGCCAGCACGCGGGGGGTCAGCACAGATACGCAGTATTTT

D: .
V: TRBV4-1
J: TRBJ2-1
size: .
CDR3: CASSQLGGGDTNEQFF
DNA: TGCGCCAGCAGCCAATTAGGGGGGGGTGATACCAATGAGCAGTTCTTC

D: .
V: TRBV5-6
J: TRBJ2-1
size: few
CDR3: CASSLGTVRNEQFF
DNA: TGTGCCAGCAGCCTGGGGACGGTTCGCAATGAGCAGTTCTTC

D: .
V: TRBV14
J: TRBJ2-7
size: few
CDR3: CASSRRVSRAVNEQYF
DNA: TGTGCCAGCAGCCGACGAGTTTCCAGGGCGGTGAACGAGCAGTACTTC

D: TRBD1
V: TRBV30
J: TRBJ1-6
size: .
CDR3: CAWRGQLNSPLHF
DNA: TGTGCCTGGAGGGGACAGCTAAATTCACCCCTCCACTTT

D: .
V: TRBV4-1
J: TRBJ1-2
size: few
CDR3: CASSQEIAQYGYTF
DNA: TGCGCCAGCAGCCAAGAGATCGCTCAGTATGGCTACACCTTC

D: .
V: TRBV18
J: TRBJ2-2
size: .
CDR3: CASSPAVNTGELFF
DNA: TGTGCCAGCTCACCGGCAGTGAACACCGGGGAGCTGTTTTTT

D: .
V: TRBV4-1
J: TRBJ2-1
size: .
CDR3: CASSQAPVFENNGDEQFF
DNA: TGCGCCAGCAGCCAAGCACCCGTCTTTGAAAACAACGGCGATGAGCAGTTCTTC

D: TRBD1
V: TRBV29-1
J: TRBJ2-7
size: .
CDR3: CSGLRDRGPNEQYF
DNA: TGCAGCGGGCTCCGGGACAGGGGACCGAACGAGCAGTACTTC

D: .
V: TRBV6-5
J: TRBJ1-1
size: .
CDR3: CASRGERVMNTEAFF
DNA: TGTGCCAGCAGGGGAGAAAGGGTCATGAACACTGAAGCTTTCTTT

D: .
V: TRBV7-2
J: TRBJ2-7
size: few
CDR3: CASSLEGSLREQYF
DNA: TGTGCCAGCAGCTTAGAGGGCAGTCTCCGGGAGCAGTACTTC

D: .
V: TRBV5-1
J: TRBJ2-7
size: .
CDR3: CASSLTGTVSYEQYF
DNA: TGCGCCAGCAGCTTGACCGGGACGGTTTCCTACGAGCAGTACTTC

D: .
V: TRBV7-9
J: TRBJ2-3
size: .
CDR3: CASSLEHTQYF
DNA: TGTGCCAGCAGCTTAGAGCATACGCAGTATTTT

D: TRBD2
V: TRBV7-9
J: TRBJ2-6
size: .
CDR3: CASPVGGWANVLTF
DNA: TGTGCCAGCCCCGTGGGGGGGTGGGCCAACGTCCTGACTTTC

D: .
V: TRBV30
J: TRBJ1-5
size: once
CDR3: CAWSVTSNQPQHF
DNA: TGTGCCTGGAGTGTAACTAGCAATCAGCCCCAGCATTTT

D: .
V: TRBV7-9
J: TRBJ1-6
size: .
CDR3: CASSEQGVDSPLHF
DNA: TGTGCCAGCAGCGAGCAGGGAGTGGATTCACCCCTCCACTTT

D: .
V: TRBV5-1
J: TRBJ2-7
size: .
CDR3: CASSPSSRVGEQYF
DNA: TGCGCCAGCAGCCCCAGCAGCAGGGTCGGCGAGCAGTACTTC

D: TRBD1
V: TRBV14
J: TRBJ1-6
size: few
CDR3: CASSPRGTGDSPLHF
DNA: TGTGCCAGCAGCCCCCGCGGGACAGGGGATTCACCCCTCCACTTT

D: .
V: TRBV14
J: TRBJ2-7
size: few
CDR3: CASSQEPGKYEQYF
DNA: TGTGCCAGCAGCCAAGAACCGGGGAAGTACGAGCAGTACTTC

D: .
V: TRBV30
J: TRBJ1-1
size: .
CDR3: CAWNPSAGKFRQAFF
DNA: TGTGCCTGGAACCCCTCAGCAGGGAAGTTTCGTCAGGCTTTCTTT

D: .
V: TRBV2
J: TRBJ2-5
size: .
CDR3: CASSLTMAGETQYF
DNA: TGTGCCAGCAGCCTGACCATGGCGGGCGAGACCCAGTACTTC

D: TRBD2
V: TRBV5-1
J: TRBJ2-1
size: .
CDR3: CASSSSGGFYNEQFF
DNA: TGCGCCAGCAGTAGTAGCGGGGGATTCTACAATGAGCAGTTCTTC

D: .
V: TRBV30
J: TRBJ1-1
size: .
CDR3: CAWIRLNTEAFF
DNA: TGTGCCTGGATACGGCTGAACACTGAAGCTTTCTTT

D: .
V: TRBV29-1
J: TRBJ2-7
size: .
CDR3: CSVVGTLLGEQYF
DNA: TGCAGCGTTGTCGGGACCCTTCTGGGCGAGCAGTACTTC

D: .
V: TRBV29-1
J: TRBJ1-2
size: .
CDR3: CSVGRARNYGYTF
DNA: TGCAGCGTGGGCAGGGCTAGGAACTATGGCTACACCTTC

D: TRBD2
V: TRBV2
J: TRBJ2-7
size: .
CDR3: CAQRGESYEQYF
DNA: TGTGCCCAACGGGGGGAGTCCTACGAGCAGTACTTC

D: .
V: TRBV5-4
J: TRBJ2-2
size: .
CDR3: CASSLYGGELFF
DNA: TGTGCCAGCAGCTTATATGGCGGGGAGCTGTTTTTT

D: .
V: TRBV29-1
J: TRBJ2-1
size: few
CDR3: CSVEVIEGRDEQFF
DNA: TGCAGCGTTGAAGTCATCGAGGGACGGGATGAGCAGTTCTTC